The next 32 T cell receptor beta chains were all read from a single sample in a study of blood T cell repertoires in COVID-19. The assay was immunoSEQ multiplex PCR, and TCRdb's table has in-frame clones only and misses some. The table includes some 250,000 clones, approximately 88% detected once. The sequencing sample was made of peripheral blood. These receptors all stem from a woman in her twenties or thirties with acute or convalescent COVID-19.

This sequence joins TRBV27 and TRBJ2-7; 9 nucleotides match TRBD1. CDR3 length: 15 amino acids. Germline V gene lookup returns CDR1 MNHEY and CDR2 SMNVEV (reference sequence). The V segment lost 5 bases and the J segment 5 bases; nucleotides outside the gene matches: 10. The CDR3 DNA reads as TGTGCCAGCAGTCCTCCGGGACAGGGAACGGACGAGCAGTACTTC. Its protein product is CASSPPGQGTDEQYF.

V is TRBV9 and J is TRBJ2-3, with 12 bases aligning to TRBD2. Germline V gene data show CDR1 as SGDLS and CDR2 as YYNGEE. V dropped 2 bases and J dropped 3; count of bases not matched to a gene: 1. The CDR3 is 15 residues long. The chain's CDR3 is CASSVTSGRTDTQYF. As DNA, the CDR3 is TGTGCCAGCAGCGTTACTAGCGGGAGGACAGATACGCAGTATTTT.

The chain is built from TRBV7-8 and TRBJ1-3, with D unresolved. The V gene's germline CDR1 is SGHVS and CDR2 FQNEAQ. This CDR3 contains 16 residues. The V gene lost 0 bases and the J gene lost 4 bases, with 13 bases spanning the gap. The CDR3 sequence: CASSLARIRTGNTIYF. The CDR3 DNA follows: TGTGCCAGCAGCTTAGCGAGGATCCGAACGGGAAACACCATATATTTT.

This chain joins TRBV25-1 and TRBJ1-3; D ambiguous. V lost 1 base to trimming and J lost 0 bases, with 7 bases between them. CDR3 length equals 15 residues. Germline lookup yields CDR1 MGHDK and CDR2 SYGVNS. CDR3 sequence (DNA): TGTGCCAGCAGTGAATTGGGCAGCTCTGGAAACACCATATATTTT. Its translation: CASSELGSSGNTIYF.

This clone has more than one count but fewer than ten. A junction boundary mismatches the germline segment, possibly from a read error. This chain uses TRBV7-7 with TRBJ2-2; tentatively, D is TRBD1 (6 bases). CDR3 length: 15 amino acids. The germline gives CDR1 SSHAT, CDR2 FNYEAQ (reference sequence). CDR3: CASSFGTTNTGELFF. CDR3 coding DNA: TGTGCTAGCAGCTTTGGGACAACGAACACCGGGGAGCTGTTTTTT.

Only one count was recorded for this clone. A junction boundary mismatches the germline segment, possibly from a read error. This sequence joins TRBV30 and TRBJ2-1; TRBD2 might be the D (7 bases). CDR1 and CDR2 (germline): GTSNPN, SVGIG (reference sequence). The CDR3 contains 13 residues. This CDR3 is CAWSRTAREGEVF. The CDR3 bases are TGTGCCTGGAGCCGTACCGCGAGGGAGGGGGAAGTCTTC.

This chain links TRBV11-3 with TRBJ1-1; 10 positions agree with TRBD1. Germline V lookup: CDR1 SGHNT, CDR2 YENEEA. CDR3 length equals 14 residues. Trimming removed 5 bases from V and 1 base from J; junction bases left unmatched: 1. CDR3 DNA: TGTGCCAGCAGCAGGGACAGGGGGAACACTGAAGCTTTCTTT. It encodes CASSRDRGNTEAFF.

The gene calls are TRBV30 and TRBJ1-1; D might be TRBD1 (5 bases). Germline values: CDR1 GTSNPN, CDR2 SVGIG (reference sequence). The CDR3 consists of 13 residues. V gave up 0 bases and J gave up 1 base, with 6 bases separating them. CDR3 coding DNA: TGTGCCTGGAGTGTACAGGCGAACACTGAAGCTTTCTTT. Its translation is CAWSVQANTEAFF.

This clone has a handful of counts. This chain links TRBV11-3 with TRBJ2-5; a possible D gene is TRBD2 (6 bases). The length of the CDR3 is 14 residues. V was shortened by 7 bases and J by 1 base, with 13 bases between the two germline ends. Germline V CDR1 and CDR2: SGHNT, YENEEA. The CDR3 nucleotides are TGTGCCAGCAAAACGTTTAGCGGCCAAGAGACCCAGTACTTC. The encoded protein is CASKTFSGQETQYF. The whole variable domain, remainder taken from reference TRBV11-3 and TRBJ2-5, is EAGVVQSPRYKIIEKKQPVAFWCNPISGHNTLYWYLQNLGQGPELLIRYENEEAVDDSQLPKDRFSAERLKGVDSTLKIQPAELGDSAVYLCASKTFSGQETQYFGPGTRLLVL.

A remark on this clone: Within the sample, other DNA sequences also encode this same CDR3. This chain connects TRBV29-1 to TRBJ2-5, with 9 bases that match TRBD1. Germline CDR1 and CDR2: SQVTM and ANQGSEA. V shed 4 bases, J shed 5 bases, and the junction held 5 bases outside the gene matches. The CDR3 has 13 residues. The CDR3 DNA follows: TGCAGCGTTGCACAGGGGGCGGGGGAGACCCAGTACTTC. It is translated as CSVAQGAGETQYF.

The V and J genes are TRBV4-2 and TRBJ2-2, with D possibly being TRBD1 (5 bases). CDR3 size: 15 residues. Germline assignment: CDR1 LGHNA and CDR2 YNFKEQ. Deletions cut 0 bases from V and 5 bases from J, with 10 bases between. CDR3 amino acids: CASSQDSRVTGELFF. CDR3 nucleotides: TGTGCCAGCAGCCAAGATTCCAGGGTTACCGGGGAGCTGTTTTTT.

The chain uses TRBV9 and TRBJ2-1; no clear D gene. The V and J ends lost 4 bases and 0 bases respectively, with 11 bases between them. Germline CDR1 is SGDLS and CDR2 is YYNGEE. The CDR3 is made up of 15 amino acids. Here the CDR3 DNA reads TGTGCCAGCAGCCCGCGTGTCCACTCCTACAATGAGCAGTTCTTC. Its translation is CASSPRVHSYNEQFF.

The J gene is TRBJ2-7, the V gene TRBV19, with 7 bases fitting TRBD1. Germline V gene data show CDR1 as LNHDA and CDR2 as SQIVND (reference sequence). After removal of 9 bases from V and 2 bases from J, the junction contained 7 bases not matched to a gene. The CDR3 contains 13 residues. The CDR3 protein is CASGTARAYEQYF. Written as DNA, the CDR3 is TGTGCCAGCGGGACAGCTAGAGCCTACGAGCAGTACTTC.

This clone has a count of ten or more. CDR3 sequence reads: CAWSNPGEQFF. For the CDR3, the DNA is TGTGCCTGGAGTAATCCCGGTGAGCAGTTCTTC. V gene TRBV30 combines with J gene TRBJ2-1; D call uncertain. V dropped 2 bases and J dropped 9 bases, with 8 bases sitting between them. Germline V gene sequence: CDR1 GTSNPN, CDR2 SVGIG (reference sequence). This CDR3 has 11 amino acids.

This clone was found once. This rearrangement joins TRBV24-1 to TRBJ2-7; D possibly corresponds to TRBD1 (5 bases). Germline V lookup: CDR1 KGHDR, CDR2 SFDVKD. V was pared by 4 bases and J by 3 bases, with 9 bases between. This CDR3 spans 13 amino acids. The CDR3 sequence is CATSDHTGYEQYF. DNA of the CDR3: TGTGCCACCAGTGACCACACAGGCTACGAGCAGTACTTC.

This sequence joins TRBV24-1 and TRBJ2-7; no firm D call. V shed 3 bases and J shed 6 bases, with 11 bases lying between them. This CDR3 is 13 amino acids long. CDR1 and CDR2 from the germline V gene are KGHDR and SFDVKD. CDR3 amino acids: CATSDTGSGEQYF. CDR3 bases: TGTGCCACCAGTGATACCGGGTCTGGCGAGCAGTACTTC.

This clone has more than one count but fewer than ten. The chain combines TRBV5-8 with TRBJ1-5, with 7 bases matching TRBD1. J gave up 6 bases and V 0 bases, and 6 bases lay outside the gene matches. The germline V gene has CDR1 SGHTS and CDR2 YDEGEE. This CDR3 region has 15 residues. DNA for the CDR3: TGTGCCAGCAGCTTGGAAGTAGGGGGCATTCAGCCCCAGCATTTT. It specifies CASSLEVGGIQPQHF.

The chain employs TRBV6-6 and TRBJ2-5; D may be TRBD2 (6 bases). CDR1 and CDR2 from the germline V gene are MNHNY and SVGAGI (reference sequence). V lost 0 bases and J lost 2, with 7 bases in between. This CDR3 is built from 14 residues. CDR3 in DNA: TGTGCCAGCAGTTACTCGGGACTGCAAGAGACCCAGTACTTC. Its protein is CASSYSGLQETQYF.

The rearrangement links TRBV27 to TRBJ1-2; a possible D gene is TRBD1 (5 bases). The CDR3 length is 13 residues. V lost 8 bases and J 2 bases, leaving 12 bases between the germline ends. The germline V gene encodes CDR1 MNHEY and CDR2 SMNVEV (reference sequence). The chain's CDR3 is CASAPGVNYGYTF. In nucleotides, the CDR3 is TGTGCCAGCGCGCCGGGGGTCAACTATGGCTACACCTTC.

The chain has TRBV30 and TRBJ2-5, with a weak D call TRBD1 (6 bases). The CDR3 covers 14 residues. The germline CDR1 and CDR2 sequences are GTSNPN and SVGIG (reference sequence). Trimming took off 0 bases at V and 6 bases at J, with 14 bases between the two ends. The CDR3 spells CAWSVQGGRQTQYF. CDR3 bases: TGTGCCTGGAGTGTACAGGGTGGACGCCAGACCCAGTACTTC.

The chain recombines TRBV18 with TRBJ1-5; D is undetermined. The CDR3 extends over 15 amino acids. In germline, CDR1 is KGHSH, CDR2 LQKENI. The V and J ends lost 5 bases and 0 bases respectively, with 11 bases between them. CDR3 in DNA: TGTGCCAGCTCAGCGGACGGGATTAGCAATCAGCCCCAGCATTTT. It codes for CASSADGISNQPQHF.

The V and J genes are TRBV18 and TRBJ2-5, with 10 nucleotides matching TRBD2. Germline assignment: CDR1 KGHSH and CDR2 LQKENI. This CDR3 spans 17 amino acids. V gave up 3 bases and J gave up 5 bases; unmatched junction bases: 12. The CDR3 sequence is CASSPLGLARMGETQYF. The CDR3 DNA reads as TGTGCCAGCTCACCGTTGGGACTAGCGAGAATGGGGGAGACCCAGTACTTC.

The chain combines TRBV19 with TRBJ1-3; 8 bases map to TRBD1. V lost 8 bases and J lost 4; bases outside the gene matches: 7. CDR1 and CDR2 (germline): LNHDA, SQIVND (reference sequence). The CDR3 is made up of 14 amino acids. The CDR3 region is CASQGARYGNTIYF. The CDR3 coding sequence is TGTGCCAGTCAGGGGGCGCGGTACGGAAACACCATATATTTT.

The chain has TRBV19 and TRBJ1-1; TRBD1 is a possible D gene (5 bases). V lost 1 base and J 6 bases, leaving 9 bases between the germline ends. Per germline, CDR1 LNHDA and CDR2 SQIVND (reference sequence). This CDR3 spans 13 amino acids. The CDR3 sequence is CASSIGSGAEAFF. The CDR3 DNA reads TGTGCCAGTAGTATAGGGTCGGGGGCTGAAGCTTTCTTT.

This clone was found once. The CDR3 sequence is CASSEQGAQGGEQFF. The DNA of the CDR3 is TGTGCCAGCAGCGAACAGGGGGCGCAGGGGGGTGAGCAGTTCTTC. This sequence joins TRBV9 and TRBJ2-1, with 9 positions matching TRBD1. Trimming cost V 3 bases and J 9 bases; bases outside gene matches: 10. The CDR3 is made up of 15 amino acids. Germline CDR1 SGDLS, CDR2 YYNGEE.

This clone was seen a handful of times. The chain has TRBV9 and TRBJ2-7, with 7 bases that match TRBD2. Per the germline V gene, CDR1 is SGDLS and CDR2 is YYNGEE. The CDR3 loop spans 15 amino acids. The trim removed 3 bases at V and 3 bases at J, leaving 9 bases unmatched. CDR3 loop: CASSAIAGERYEQYF. The CDR3 DNA reads TGTGCCAGCAGCGCGATTGCGGGAGAGCGCTACGAGCAGTACTTC. The whole variable domain, remainder taken from reference TRBV9 and TRBJ2-7, is DSGVTQTPKHLITATGQRVTLRCSPRSGDLSVYWYQQSLDQGLQFLIQYYNGEERAKGNILERFSAQQFPDLHSELNLSSLELGDSALYFCASSAIAGERYEQYFGPGTRLTVT.

This clone was detected only a few times. The rearrangement links TRBV4-3 to TRBJ1-5; no definite D call. Trimming left V 1 base short and J 0 bases short, with 7 bases between. The CDR3 has 15 amino acids. The germline V gene has CDR1 LGHNA and CDR2 YSLEER. The CDR3 sequence: CASSQGHHSNQPQHF. In nucleotides, the CDR3 is TGCGCCAGCAGCCAAGGACACCATAGCAATCAGCCCCAGCATTTT.

The rearrangement joins TRBV30 to TRBJ1-6; D gene uncertain. This CDR3 is built from 15 residues. Germline V lookup: CDR1 GTSNPN, CDR2 SVGIG (reference sequence). V was pared by 0 bases and J by 3 bases, with 9 bases between. The CDR3 loop is CAWSVMVSYNSPLHF. For the CDR3, the DNA is TGTGCCTGGAGTGTCATGGTCAGCTATAATTCACCCCTCCACTTT.

The J gene is TRBJ2-4, the V gene TRBV19; D perhaps matches TRBD2 (5 bases). CDR3 size: 17 residues. Germline V CDR1 and CDR2: LNHDA, SQIVND (reference sequence). Trimming removed 3 bases at V and 1 base at J, with 16 bases between. The CDR3, as DNA: TGTGCCAGTAGTATCTATGGGAGTATATCTGCCAAAAACATTCAGTACTTC. Translated, it gives CASSIYGSISAKNIQYF. Filled out from reference TRBV19 and TRBJ2-4, the complete variable domain reads DGGITQSPKYLFRKEGQNVTLSCEQNLNHDAMYWYRQDPGQGLRLIYYSQIVNDFQKGDIAEGYSVSREKKESFPLTVTSAQKNPTAFYLCASSIYGSISAKNIQYFGAGTRLSVL.

This clone was seen only once. The chain couples TRBV6-1 to TRBJ2-5; 9 nucleotides align to TRBD1. Germline V gives CDR1 MNHNS, CDR2 SASEGT. CDR3 size: 15 residues. With V trimmed by 0 bases and J by 5 bases, 4 bases remained unmatched. This CDR3 reads CASSEAGTGWETQYF. As DNA, the CDR3 is TGTGCCAGCAGTGAAGCGGGGACAGGGTGGGAGACCCAGTACTTC.

This rearrangement joins TRBV5-1 to TRBJ2-1; 7 bases agree with TRBD1. Per the germline V gene, CDR1 is SGHRS and CDR2 is YFSETQ. The CDR3 is 14 amino acids. With V trimmed by 4 bases and J by 1 base, 2 bases remained unmatched. The CDR3 is CASSPGQSYNEQFF. The CDR3 DNA reads as TGCGCCAGCAGCCCGGGACAGTCCTACAATGAGCAGTTCTTC.

About this clone itself: One junction end disagrees with the germline gene, perhaps due to a read error. The rearrangement links TRBV29-1 to TRBJ1-2; 9 nucleotides align to TRBD1. The germline V gene has CDR1 SQVTM and CDR2 ANQGSEA. This CDR3 contains 14 residues. The CDR3 bases are TGCAGCGTTAAAGAGACAGGGGGTTTTGGTGGCTACACCTTC. It encodes CSVKETGGFGGYTF. Full variable domain (rest looked up from reference TRBV29-1 and TRBJ1-2): SAVISQKPSRDICQRGTSLTIQCQVDSQVTMMFWYRQQPGQSLTLIATANQGSEATYESGFVIDKFPISRPNLTFSTLTVSNMSPEDSSIYLCSVKETGGFGGYTFGSGTRLTVV.